A single sample gave rise to the 8 T cell receptor beta chains below, sequenced in a study of OX40 agonist ivuxolimab in advanced cancers. Sequenced by immunoSEQ multiplex PCR; TCRdb stores in-frame clones only, minus some. The sample lists 100,000 to 150,000 clones; around 90% were seen once. This material consisted of CD4+ or CD8+ T cells sorted from blood, taken in a trial of the OX40 agonist ivuxolimab. These TCRs come from an adult with an advanced solid tumor such as melanoma, head and neck, liver or kidney cancer.

The genes are TRBV28 and TRBJ1-5; TRBD1 might be the D (5 bases). Germline CDR1 is MDHEN and CDR2 is SYDVKM. The germline V and J ends were trimmed by 6 bases and 5 bases, with 17 bases remaining between them. This CDR3 contains 15 residues. The CDR3 sequence: CASRTEGAGDQPQHF. The CDR3 coding sequence is TGTGCCAGCAGGACTGAAGGTGCGGGGGATCAGCCCCAGCATTTT.

The chain carries TRBV5-1 and TRBJ2-3, with no clear D. CDR3 length: 14 amino acids. CDR1 is SGHRS and CDR2 is YFSETQ in the germline V gene. With 4 bases removed from V and 3 bases from J, the gap between germline ends came to 12 bases. CDR3 loop: CASSKDHATDTQYF. The CDR3 DNA sequence: TGCGCCAGCAGCAAGGACCACGCGACAGATACGCAGTATTTT.

This rearrangement joins TRBV6-5 to TRBJ1-1, with D maybe TRBD1 (5 bases). The CDR3 is 12 amino acids. V was pared by 2 bases and J by 11 bases, with 12 bases between. Germline-derived CDR1 and CDR2 are MNHEY and SVGAGI. The CDR3 DNA reads as TGTGCCAGCAGTTACCCGGGAGGGACCGCTTTCTTT. Its protein is CASSYPGGTAFF.

The chain uses TRBV15 and TRBJ1-2; D gene uncertain. In germline, CDR1 is LNHNV, CDR2 YYDKDF (reference sequence). V was pared by 1 base and J by 5 bases, with 14 bases between. The CDR3 totals 15 residues. As DNA, the CDR3 is TGTGCCACCAGCAGAGGGAACACTGCGGATTATGGCTACACCTTC. This sequence encodes CATSRGNTADYGYTF.

The V call is TRBV27, the J call TRBJ1-1; D gene unclear. The CDR3 contains 15 residues. Trimming removed 6 bases from V and 4 bases from J, with 18 bases in between. CDR1 and CDR2 (germline): MNHEY, SMNVEV (reference sequence). The CDR3 nucleotides read TGTGCCAGCAGCCAGGACTCGCGAGGGATCACTGAAGCTTTCTTT. Residues: CASSQDSRGITEAFF.

V is TRBV6-1 and J is TRBJ2-7, with TRBD1 identical over 9 bases. The V segment lost 5 bases and the J segment 5 bases; nucleotides outside the gene matches: 4. The germline CDR1 and CDR2 sequences are MNHNS and SASEGT. CDR3 length equals 13 residues. The DNA for the CDR3 is TGTGCCAGCAGTAGACAGGGGGGAAACGAGCAGTACTTC. Translated: CASSRQGGNEQYF.

This rearrangement joins TRBV29-1 to TRBJ2-7; TRBD1 matches at 11 bases. The junction had 9 bases not matched to a gene; V was cut back by 2 bases and J by 3 bases. CDR1 and CDR2 (germline): SQVTM, ANQGSEA. CDR3 length: 16 amino acids. This CDR3 reads CSVESLGQGVCYEQYF. In nucleotides, the CDR3 is TGCAGCGTTGAATCCTTGGGACAGGGGGTCTGCTACGAGCAGTACTTC.

V usage is TRBV5-4 and J usage is TRBJ2-3, with D perhaps TRBD2 (6 bases). Deletions cut 1 base from V and 6 bases from J, with 27 bases between. Per germline, CDR1 SGHNT and CDR2 YYREEE (reference sequence). The CDR3 contains 19 residues. DNA for the CDR3: TGTGCCAGCAGCTTGCTAAGGCGGCTAGAAGGGACTTTACGGGATACGCAGTATTTT. Amino acids: CASSLLRRLEGTLRDTQYF.